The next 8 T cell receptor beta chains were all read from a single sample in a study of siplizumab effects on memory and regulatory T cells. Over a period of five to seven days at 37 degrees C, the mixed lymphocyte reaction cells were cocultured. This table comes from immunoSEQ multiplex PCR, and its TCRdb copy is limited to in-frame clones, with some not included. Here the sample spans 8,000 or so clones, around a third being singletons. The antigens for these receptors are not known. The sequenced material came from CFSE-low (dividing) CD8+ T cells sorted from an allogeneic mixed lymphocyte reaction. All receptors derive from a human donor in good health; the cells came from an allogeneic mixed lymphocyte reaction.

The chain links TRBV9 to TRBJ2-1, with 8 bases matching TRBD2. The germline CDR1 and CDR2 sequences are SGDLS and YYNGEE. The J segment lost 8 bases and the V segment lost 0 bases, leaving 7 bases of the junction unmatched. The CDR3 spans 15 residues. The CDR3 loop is CASSVVGLGGDEQFF. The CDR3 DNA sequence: TGTGCCAGCAGCGTAGTGGGACTAGGGGGAGATGAGCAGTTCTTC.

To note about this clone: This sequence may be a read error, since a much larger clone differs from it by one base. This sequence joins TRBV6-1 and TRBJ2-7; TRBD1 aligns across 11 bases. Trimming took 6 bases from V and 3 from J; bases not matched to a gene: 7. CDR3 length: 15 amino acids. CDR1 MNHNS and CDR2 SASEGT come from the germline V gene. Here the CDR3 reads CASSPSGTGGYEQYF. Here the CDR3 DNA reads TGTGCCAGCAGCCCCTCCGGGACAGGGGGCTACGAGCAGTACTTC.

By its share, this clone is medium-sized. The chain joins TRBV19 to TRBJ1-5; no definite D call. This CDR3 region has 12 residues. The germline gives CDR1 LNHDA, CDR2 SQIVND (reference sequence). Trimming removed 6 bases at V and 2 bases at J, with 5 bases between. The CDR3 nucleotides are TGTGCCAGTAGGAACGGCAATCAGCCCCAGCATTTT. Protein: CASRNGNQPQHF.

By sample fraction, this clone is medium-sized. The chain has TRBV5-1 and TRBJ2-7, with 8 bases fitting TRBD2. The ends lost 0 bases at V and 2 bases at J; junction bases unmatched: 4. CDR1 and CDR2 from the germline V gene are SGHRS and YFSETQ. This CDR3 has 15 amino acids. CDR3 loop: CASSLGSGAAYEQYF. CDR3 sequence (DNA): TGCGCCAGCAGCTTGGGTAGCGGGGCCGCCTACGAGCAGTACTTC. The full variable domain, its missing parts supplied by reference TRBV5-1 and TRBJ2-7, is KAGVTQTPRYLIKTRGQQVTLSCSPISGHRSVSWYQQTPGQGLQFLFEYFSETQRNKGNFPGRFSGRQFSNSRSEMNVSTLELGDSALYLCASSLGSGAAYEQYFGPGTRLTVT.

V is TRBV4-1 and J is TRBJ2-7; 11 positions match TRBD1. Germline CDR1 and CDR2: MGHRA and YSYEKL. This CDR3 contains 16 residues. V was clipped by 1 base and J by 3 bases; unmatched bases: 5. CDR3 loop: CASSQVSGTGGYEQYF. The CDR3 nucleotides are TGCGCCAGCAGCCAAGTCAGCGGGACAGGGGGCTACGAGCAGTACTTC.

CDR3 in amino acids: CAWSVMAHNQPQHF. DNA for the CDR3: TGTGCCTGGAGTGTAATGGCCCACAATCAGCCCCAGCATTTT. The chain employs TRBV30 and TRBJ1-5; D remains unclear. Germline V lookup: CDR1 GTSNPN, CDR2 SVGIG (reference sequence). V lost 0 bases to trimming and J lost 3 bases, with 9 bases between them. The CDR3 is made up of 14 amino acids.

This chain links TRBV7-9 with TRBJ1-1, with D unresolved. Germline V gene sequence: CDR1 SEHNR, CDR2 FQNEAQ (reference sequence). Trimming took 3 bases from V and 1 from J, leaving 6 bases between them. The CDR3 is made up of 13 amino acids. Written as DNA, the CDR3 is TGTGCCAGCAGCTTCTCGGCGAACACTGAAGCTTTCTTT. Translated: CASSFSANTEAFF.

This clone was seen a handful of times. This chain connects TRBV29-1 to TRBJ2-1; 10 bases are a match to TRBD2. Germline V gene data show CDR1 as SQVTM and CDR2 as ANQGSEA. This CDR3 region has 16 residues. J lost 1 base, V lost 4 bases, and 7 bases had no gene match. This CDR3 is CSVVGSGRRSYNEQFF. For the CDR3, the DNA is TGCAGCGTTGTTGGTAGCGGGAGGAGGTCCTACAATGAGCAGTTCTTC.